The rows below give T cell receptor beta chains drawn from one sample of a study of blood T cells in healthy people across ages. From the 5' RACE reads, TCRdb called clonotypes with MiXCR, one entry per CDR3 protein. The sample includes about 1 million distinct CDR3 sequences, more than 35% seen only once; the top ten take 15% to 20%. Sequenced material: blood. Source of these receptors: a woman aged 60-75 years in good health. CDR3s include the opening cysteine and the closing phenylalanine or tryptophan. A D gene is named only where the DNA matches it firmly. Some rows mark clone size as missing; the rest say once, few, many or name a class of expanded clone.

d_call: -
j_call: TRBJ2-1
v_call: TRBV7-3
clone_size: -
cdr3_nt: TGTGCCAGCAGCTTACGCAACCCAGGACTGACCTACAATGAGCAGTTCTTC
cdr3_aa: CASSLRNPGLTYNEQFF

d_call: -
j_call: TRBJ2-7
v_call: TRBV6-1
clone_size: -
cdr3_nt: TGTGCCAGCAGTGAATTTCGGGTTCAGAGTACCTACGAGCAGTACTTC
cdr3_aa: CASSEFRVQSTYEQYF

d_call: -
j_call: TRBJ2-7
v_call: TRBV5-4
clone_size: once
cdr3_nt: TGTGCCAGCAGCCTGCCCGGGACGCACTACGAGCAGTACTTC
cdr3_aa: CASSLPGTHYEQYF

d_call: TRBD2
j_call: TRBJ2-3
v_call: TRBV20-1
clone_size: -
cdr3_nt: TGCAGTGCTAGAGATCCCCAAACTAGCGGGCGCACAGATACGCAGTATTTT
cdr3_aa: CSARDPQTSGRTDTQYF

d_call: -
j_call: TRBJ2-1
v_call: TRBV29-1
clone_size: few
cdr3_nt: TGCAGCGTTGAAGTGGCTGGGCTCTACAATGAGCAGTTCTTC
cdr3_aa: CSVEVAGLYNEQFF

d_call: TRBD1
j_call: TRBJ2-5
v_call: TRBV6-1
clone_size: few
cdr3_nt: TGTGCCAGCAGTGCGGGACAGCAACAAGAGACCCAGTACTTC
cdr3_aa: CASSAGQQQETQYF

d_call: TRBD2
j_call: TRBJ2-7
v_call: TRBV11-1
clone_size: -
cdr3_nt: TGTGCCAGCAGCCCATCACACTCCGGGACTAGCGGGTTTGGTAGCTCCTACGAGCAGTACTTC
cdr3_aa: CASSPSHSGTSGFGSSYEQYF

d_call: -
j_call: TRBJ2-1
v_call: TRBV5-1
clone_size: few
cdr3_nt: TGCGCCAGCAGCGCGAATTATGAGCAGTTCTTC
cdr3_aa: CASSANYEQFF

d_call: TRBD2
j_call: TRBJ2-3
v_call: TRBV20-1
clone_size: -
cdr3_nt: TGCAGTGCTAGACCGACACTAGCGACTCATACGCAGTATTTT
cdr3_aa: CSARPTLATHTQYF

d_call: TRBD1
j_call: TRBJ1-4
v_call: TRBV28
clone_size: -
cdr3_nt: TGTGCCAGCAACCCTCTGAGGGTTAGGACAGGGAAGGAGGGTGAAAAACTGTTTTTT
cdr3_aa: CASNPLRVRTGKEGEKLFF

d_call: -
j_call: TRBJ2-3
v_call: TRBV11-2
clone_size: once
cdr3_nt: TGTGCCAGCAGCTTCGCGGGAAGGACAGATACGCAGTATTTT
cdr3_aa: CASSFAGRTDTQYF

d_call: -
j_call: TRBJ2-1
v_call: TRBV20-1
clone_size: -
cdr3_nt: TGCAGTGCTAGAGAGAGCCCCATTTACAATGAGCAGTTCTTC
cdr3_aa: CSARESPIYNEQFF

d_call: TRBD2
j_call: TRBJ2-1
v_call: TRBV3-1
clone_size: -
cdr3_nt: TGTGCCAGCAGCCAAGATGAGCGGGAGAATGAGCAGTTCTTC
cdr3_aa: CASSQDERENEQFF

d_call: TRBD1
j_call: TRBJ1-1
v_call: TRBV7-9
clone_size: once
cdr3_nt: TGTGCCAGCCTACTCCCAGGGGGACAGACTGAAGCTTTCTTT
cdr3_aa: CASLLPGGQTEAFF

d_call: -
j_call: TRBJ1-5
v_call: TRBV5-6
clone_size: -
cdr3_nt: TGTGCCAGCAGCTTGGGGCCAGGGGTTAACAATCAGCCCCAGCATTTT
cdr3_aa: CASSLGPGVNNQPQHF

d_call: TRBD1
j_call: TRBJ1-2
v_call: TRBV6-5
clone_size: few
cdr3_nt: TGTGCCAGCAACAGGGGGCCGAGCTATGGCTACACCTTC
cdr3_aa: CASNRGPSYGYTF

d_call: -
j_call: TRBJ2-1
v_call: TRBV6-1
clone_size: -
cdr3_nt: TGTGCCAGCAGCGTCAACGGGGGCAACCACAATGAGCAGTTCTTC
cdr3_aa: CASSVNGGNHNEQFF

d_call: -
j_call: TRBJ2-7
v_call: TRBV10-2
clone_size: -
cdr3_nt: TGCGCCAGCAGTAAGCTGGGGGCCTACGAGCAGTACTTC
cdr3_aa: CASSKLGAYEQYF

d_call: -
j_call: TRBJ2-5
v_call: TRBV2
clone_size: -
cdr3_nt: TGTGCCAGCATCCCTACTAGAAACAATGAGCAGTACTTC
cdr3_aa: CASIPTRNNEQYF

d_call: TRBD1
j_call: TRBJ2-2
v_call: TRBV27
clone_size: -
cdr3_nt: TGTGCCAGCAGTCAGAAGGGGGCAGGTACCGGGGAGCTGTTTTTT
cdr3_aa: CASSQKGAGTGELFF

d_call: -
j_call: TRBJ1-1
v_call: TRBV28
clone_size: -
cdr3_nt: TGTGCCAGCAGTTTGGACAACTATTCTGAAGCTTTCTTT
cdr3_aa: CASSLDNYSEAFF

d_call: -
j_call: TRBJ2-7
v_call: TRBV19
clone_size: -
cdr3_nt: TGTGCCAGTAGTGCAGAGCAGGGGTACTACGAGCAGTACTTC
cdr3_aa: CASSAEQGYYEQYF

d_call: -
j_call: TRBJ2-5
v_call: TRBV21-1
clone_size: -
cdr3_nt: TGTGCCAGCAGCAAAAAAAACAGAAGCCAAGAGACCCAGTACTTC
cdr3_aa: CASSKKNRSQETQYF

d_call: TRBD1
j_call: TRBJ1-4
v_call: TRBV20-1
clone_size: few
cdr3_nt: TGCAGTGCTAACTCCGACAGGGGCCTCGAAAAACTGTTTTTT
cdr3_aa: CSANSDRGLEKLFF

d_call: TRBD1
j_call: TRBJ1-2
v_call: TRBV15
clone_size: few
cdr3_nt: TGTGCCACCAGCAGAACCGGGACAGGTGGCATGAGCTACACCTTC
cdr3_aa: CATSRTGTGGMSYTF

d_call: TRBD2
j_call: TRBJ2-1
v_call: TRBV11-2
clone_size: few
cdr3_nt: TGTGCCAGCAGCCCGCGGCGGGGGGCGGATGAGCAGTTCTTC
cdr3_aa: CASSPRRGADEQFF

d_call: TRBD2
j_call: TRBJ2-3
v_call: TRBV11-2
clone_size: -
cdr3_nt: TGTGCCAGCAGACCCACGGGAGGGCCAGATACGCAGTATTTT
cdr3_aa: CASRPTGGPDTQYF

d_call: -
j_call: TRBJ2-1
v_call: TRBV6-5
clone_size: -
cdr3_nt: TGTGCCAGCAGTTACTCTACATGGGGGGCGCATACCAATGAGCAGTTCTTC
cdr3_aa: CASSYSTWGAHTNEQFF

d_call: -
j_call: TRBJ2-5
v_call: TRBV15
clone_size: -
cdr3_nt: TGTGTCACCAGCAGTCTTTCGTGGCAACTGGGGGAGACCCAGTACTTC
cdr3_aa: CVTSSLSWQLGETQYF

d_call: -
j_call: TRBJ2-3
v_call: TRBV7-3
clone_size: -
cdr3_nt: TGTGCCAGCAGCCCAGCCCGGGGAACAGATACGCAGTATTTT
cdr3_aa: CASSPARGTDTQYF

d_call: TRBD2
j_call: TRBJ2-3
v_call: TRBV20-1
clone_size: -
cdr3_nt: TGCAGTGGGTCTAGCGGGAGTGCAGATACGCAGTATTTT
cdr3_aa: CSGSSGSADTQYF

d_call: TRBD1
j_call: TRBJ2-1
v_call: TRBV5-6
clone_size: once
cdr3_nt: TGTGCCAGCAGACCGACAGGGCGGCATGAGCAGTTCTTC
cdr3_aa: CASRPTGRHEQFF

d_call: TRBD2
j_call: TRBJ2-1
v_call: TRBV7-8
clone_size: -
cdr3_nt: TGTGCCAGCAGCCACGGGACTAGCGGGAGCCTTGATGAGCAGTTCTTC
cdr3_aa: CASSHGTSGSLDEQFF

d_call: TRBD2
j_call: TRBJ2-1
v_call: TRBV2
clone_size: few
cdr3_nt: TGTGCCAGCAGTGAAGCGGCGACTAGCAGCCTCTACAATGAGCAGTTCTTC
cdr3_aa: CASSEAATSSLYNEQFF

d_call: -
j_call: TRBJ2-5
v_call: TRBV7-2
clone_size: -
cdr3_nt: TGTGCCAGCAGCCCTGGCGGACAGCAAGAGACCCAGTACTTC
cdr3_aa: CASSPGGQQETQYF

d_call: TRBD1
j_call: TRBJ2-3
v_call: TRBV20-1
clone_size: -
cdr3_nt: TGCAGTGCTCGACAGGGGGTTGCAGATACGCAGTATTTT
cdr3_aa: CSARQGVADTQYF

d_call: TRBD2
j_call: TRBJ2-1
v_call: TRBV12-3/TRBV12-4
clone_size: few
cdr3_nt: TGTGCCAGCAGCCACAGACCGGGACTAGCGGGACTAAGCTCCTACAATGAGCAGTTCTTC
cdr3_aa: CASSHRPGLAGLSSYNEQFF

d_call: -
j_call: TRBJ2-5
v_call: TRBV24-1
clone_size: few
cdr3_nt: TGTGCCACCAGTAAAGGGGGCTTGGAGCGGGACGGACAAGAGACCCAGTACTTC
cdr3_aa: CATSKGGLERDGQETQYF

d_call: -
j_call: TRBJ2-5
v_call: TRBV5-6
clone_size: -
cdr3_nt: TGTGCCAGCAGCTTCAGCGAGGGGGAGACCCAGTACTTC
cdr3_aa: CASSFSEGETQYF

d_call: -
j_call: TRBJ2-7
v_call: TRBV4-1
clone_size: -
cdr3_nt: TGCGCCAGCAGCCAAGGGATTTTCTACGAGCAGTACTTC
cdr3_aa: CASSQGIFYEQYF